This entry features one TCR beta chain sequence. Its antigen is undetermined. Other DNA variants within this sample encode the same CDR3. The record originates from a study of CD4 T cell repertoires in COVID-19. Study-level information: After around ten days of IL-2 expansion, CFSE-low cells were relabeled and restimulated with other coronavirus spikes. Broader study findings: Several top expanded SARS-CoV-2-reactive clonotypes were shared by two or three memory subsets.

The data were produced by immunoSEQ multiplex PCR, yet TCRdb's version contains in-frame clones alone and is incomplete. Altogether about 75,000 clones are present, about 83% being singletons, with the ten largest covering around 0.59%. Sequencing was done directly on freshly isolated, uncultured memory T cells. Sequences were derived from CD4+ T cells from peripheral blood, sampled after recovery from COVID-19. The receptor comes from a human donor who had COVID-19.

The CDR3 is CASSPGRAETQYF. The CDR3 nucleotides are TGTGCCAGCTCACCCGGTCGCGCGGAGACCCAGTACTTC. The chain uses TRBV18 and TRBJ2-5, with D unclear. The ends were cut back, 3 bases at V and 5 bases at J, with 10 bases in the middle. The CDR3 length is 13 residues. The germline V gene has CDR1 KGHSH and CDR2 LQKENI. The entire variable domain, with the rest obtained from reference TRBV18 and TRBJ2-5, is as follows: NAGVMQNPRHLVRRRGQEARLRCSPMKGHSHVYWYRQLPEEGLKFMVYLQKENIIDESGMPKERFSAEFPKEGPSILRIQQVVRGDSAAYFCASSPGRAETQYFGPGTRLLVL.